A selection of T cell receptor beta chains follows, all from one sample in a study of blood T cells in healthy people across ages. TCRdb called the 5' RACE reads again in MiXCR, with one record for every CDR3 protein. The sample shows more than 1,400,000 distinct CDR3 sequences, approximately 42% of them seen only once. Material for sequencing was blood. The receptors were gathered from a young woman in good health. The CDR3 runs from the conserved cysteine through the conserved F or W. D genes are given only for firm matches. Expanded clones are given a class, and other clones once, few, many or no size at all.

cdr3_nt cdr3_aa j_call clone_size d_call v_call
TGCAGCGCTCGGGACGGGTATAATTCACCCCTCCACTTT CSARDGYNSPLHF TRBJ1-6 many NA TRBV29-1
TGTGCCAGCAGCTTAAGGGTCGGACTAGCGGGAGGGTCTCTGGGCAATGAGCAGTTCTTC CASSLRVGLAGGSLGNEQFF TRBJ2-1 NA TRBD2 TRBV7-9
TGTGCCAGCAGCACTCCGAACTACAATGAGCAGTTCTTC CASSTPNYNEQFF TRBJ2-1 NA NA TRBV7-2
TGTGCCAGCAGTTTAGGTGGACAGAGCCCGACCGTTAATCAGCCCCAGCATTTT CASSLGGQSPTVNQPQHF TRBJ1-5 few NA TRBV12-3/TRBV12-4
TGTGCCAGCACCACACAGGGGGGCCCAGAGACCCAGTACTTC CASTTQGGPETQYF TRBJ2-5 few TRBD1 TRBV7-2
TGTGCCAGCAGCTCCGGGAGGGGGGCAAGTCTATCCTATGGCTACACCTTC CASSSGRGASLSYGYTF TRBJ1-2 NA NA TRBV9
TGCGCCAGCAGCCAAGAGTGGGGGGGCCCGTATTTT CASSQEWGGPYF TRBJ2-3 NA NA TRBV4-1
TGTGCCAGCAGTTTAGGGGACAGGGATGTAGATACGCAGTATTTT CASSLGDRDVDTQYF TRBJ2-3 few TRBD1 TRBV12-3/TRBV12-4
TGCAGCGTTGTACCGAGCGGGAGGCCCCAGTTCTTC CSVVPSGRPQFF TRBJ2-1 NA TRBD2 TRBV29-1
TGTGCCAGCAGCTTAGTATCGATCTTAGCCAAAAACATTCAGTACTTC CASSLVSILAKNIQYF TRBJ2-4 few NA TRBV7-8
TGCAGTGCTAGGCTGGGACTGAGCTTCTACGAGCAGTACTTC CSARLGLSFYEQYF TRBJ2-7 NA NA TRBV20-1
TGTGCCAGCAGTGTGGCTAGCGGGATTCCTGATGAGCAGTTCTTC CASSVASGIPDEQFF TRBJ2-1 NA TRBD2 TRBV2
TGTGCCAGCAGCCCGGGATGGCAAGGAAATCAGCCCCAGCATTTT CASSPGWQGNQPQHF TRBJ1-5 few NA TRBV5-8
TGCGCCAGCAGCGCCTCCTACCCGGGACTGCTGTACGAGCAGTACTTC CASSASYPGLLYEQYF TRBJ2-7 few NA TRBV5-1
TGTGCCAGCAGGAGAGTAACCTTGGGCACAGATACGCAGTATTTT CASRRVTLGTDTQYF TRBJ2-3 few NA TRBV7-2
TGTGCCAGCAGCAAAGGACAGCCAAGTACTAGCACAGATACGCAGTATTTT CASSKGQPSTSTDTQYF TRBJ2-3 NA NA TRBV6-6
TGTGCCAGCAGCTTGGGGCGTGGGACCGGCTCCACAGATACGCAGTATTTT CASSLGRGTGSTDTQYF TRBJ2-3 NA NA TRBV5-5
TGTGCCAGCAGAGAAGGTGTCCCCAACACCTTC CASREGVPNTF TRBJ1-2 few NA TRBV2